This entry lists 28 T cell receptor beta chains sequenced from one sample in a study of T cells in Graves' hyperthyroidism and ophthalmopathy. Amplification of TCR beta CDR3 regions was performed using RNA transcripts as template. The HTBI primer set drove a first-round RT-PCR of the TCR CDR3. TCRdb used MiXCR to reprocess the multiplex PCR reads, holding one entry per CDR3 protein. The sample has 250,000 to 300,000 distinct CDR3 sequences, 14% to 15% seen once; the top ten hold less than 15%. The sequencing input was blood. These receptors were taken from a middle-aged woman with Graves' hyperthyroidism that later progressed to Graves' ophthalmopathy.

V is TRBV4-2 and J is TRBJ1-1; the D gene is possibly TRBD1 (5 bases). V was clipped by 1 base and J by 2 bases, with 14 bases between them. Per germline, CDR1 LGHNA and CDR2 YNFKEQ. The CDR3 totals 16 residues. The CDR3, as DNA: TGTGCCAGCAGCCAAGGGTCTCGGGGGTTCAACACTGAAGCTTTCTTT. Translated: CASSQGSRGFNTEAFF.

In this sample, this clonotype turned up many times. V usage is TRBV7-8 and J usage is TRBJ1-6; TRBD1 aligns across 10 bases. Trimming at V came to 0 bases and at J to 9 bases, leaving 2 bases not matched to a gene. The CDR3 contains 15 residues. Germline V gene lookup returns CDR1 SGHVS and CDR2 FQNEAQ. CDR3 coding DNA: TGTGCCAGCAGCTTAGCCGACAGGGGGCGTTCACCCCTCCACTTT. Translated: CASSLADRGRSPLHF. Based on the CDR3 plus reference TRBV7-8 and TRBJ1-6, the full variable domain is GAGVSQSPRYKVAKRGQDVALRCDPISGHVSLFWYQQALGQGPEFLTYFQNEAQLDKSGLPSDRFFAERPEGSVSTLKIQRTQQEDSAVYLCASSLADRGRSPLHFGNGTRLTVT.

This clonotype has a count of ten or more. J is TRBJ2-3 and V is TRBV27, with TRBD2 identical over 12 bases. V trimming: 7 bases; J trimming: 3 bases; junction bases outside the gene matches: 17. The CDR3 is 19 amino acids. The germline gives CDR1 MNHEY, CDR2 SMNVEV (reference sequence). Here the CDR3 DNA reads TGTGCCAGCACCCCCTTCGGGACTAGCGGGCTCTCGGTGACAGATACGCAGTATTTT. It yields the protein CASTPFGTSGLSVTDTQYF.

There are many counts of this clonotype. The chain uses TRBV11-2 and TRBJ2-5; 9 positions agree with TRBD2. Germline V lookup: CDR1 SGHAT, CDR2 FQNNGV. Losses at the gene ends were 5 bases for V and 4 bases for J; bases not matched to a gene: 11. CDR3 length: 16 residues. CDR3: CASSGGGRAGGETQYF. The CDR3 DNA sequence: TGTGCCAGCAGCGGGGGCGGGAGGGCCGGCGGAGAGACCCAGTACTTC.

As regards this clonotype: A read error may explain this, as a much larger clone is one base away. This rearrangement joins TRBV12-3 or TRBV12-4 to TRBJ2-2; D remains ambiguous. V gave up 8 bases and J gave up 6 bases, with 13 bases separating them. The CDR3 is 13 residues long. The CDR3 spells CASGPVRAGELFF. The CDR3 coding sequence is TGTGCCAGCGGACCAGTAAGGGCCGGGGAGCTGTTTTTT.

This clonotype was observed a handful of times. This rearrangement joins TRBV5-1 to TRBJ2-2, with 14 positions matching TRBD2. Unmatched junction bases numbered 10, after V lost 4 bases and J lost 8 bases. CDR3 length: 17 residues. CDR1 is SGHRS, CDR2 YFSETQ, per germline. The CDR3 region is CASSPGTSGGFMGELFF. CDR3 sequence (DNA): TGCGCCAGCAGCCCCGGGACTAGCGGGGGTTTCATGGGGGAGCTGTTTTTT.

For the CDR3, the DNA is TGCAGCGCGAGCCCCGGGGCGAACGGGCCCCAGCATTTT. Its translation is CSASPGANGPQHF. The rearrangement uses TRBV29-1 and TRBJ1-5, with D tentatively TRBD1 (5 bases). V gave up 7 bases and J gave up 9 bases, with 19 bases separating them. The CDR3 extends over 13 amino acids. CDR1 is SQVTM and CDR2 is ANQGSEA in the germline V gene.

Many counts were recorded for this clonotype. The J gene is TRBJ2-7, the V gene TRBV20-1; 11 bases align to TRBD1. Per germline, CDR1 DFQATT and CDR2 SNEGSKA (reference sequence). This CDR3 spans 16 amino acids. V shed 0 bases, J shed 5 bases, and the junction held 9 bases outside the gene matches. CDR3 loop: CSARDTAGDRGNEQYF. The CDR3 coding sequence is TGCAGTGCTAGAGATACGGCCGGGGACAGGGGGAACGAGCAGTACTTC.

The sample holds many counts of this clonotype. J is TRBJ1-6 and V is TRBV27, with a possible D match to TRBD1 (5 bases). This CDR3 has 16 residues. Looked up from germline, CDR1 is MNHEY and CDR2 is SMNVEV (reference sequence). V lost 5 bases, J lost 0 bases, and 11 bases lay in between. CDR3 nucleotide sequence: TGTGCCAGCAGTCCTGCGACAGTCTCCTATAATTCACCCCTCCACTTT. Translation: CASSPATVSYNSPLHF.

This clonotype was counted at least ten times. V gene TRBV2 combines with J gene TRBJ2-6, with a weak D call TRBD1 (5 bases). Per the germline V gene, CDR1 is SNHLY and CDR2 is FYNNEI. This CDR3 contains 16 residues. Trimming removed 6 bases at V and 0 bases at J, with 12 bases between. The CDR3 protein is CASRVDRHSGANVLTF. For the CDR3, the DNA is TGTGCCAGCAGGGTAGACAGACACTCTGGGGCCAACGTCCTGACTTTC.

Details on this clonotype: Since no conserved phenylalanine or tryptophan closes the CDR3, a read error is the likely cause. The chain recombines TRBV28 with TRBJ1-1; 8 nucleotides agree with TRBD1. V was clipped by 3 bases and J by 4 bases; unmatched bases: 10. The CDR3 has 16 amino acids. Germline values: CDR1 MDHEN, CDR2 SYDVKM. The CDR3 DNA reads TGTGCCAGCAGTTTGAGACAGGGGCCCCGGGTCACTGAAGCTTTCGTT. Protein sequence: CASSLRQGPRVTEAFV.

V and J are TRBV28 and TRBJ1-2; D gene uncertain. Germline CDR1 reads MDHEN; CDR2 reads SYDVKM. Trimming removed 7 bases from V and 5 bases from J, with 8 bases in between. The CDR3 has 11 amino acids. Written as DNA, the CDR3 is TGTGCCAGCATGACAATTTATGGCTACACCTTC. Translation: CASMTIYGYTF.

The chain is built from TRBV6-5 and TRBJ1-6, with D possibly being TRBD1 (5 bases). Germline V gene lookup returns CDR1 MNHEY and CDR2 SVGAGI. V was trimmed by 0 bases and J by 5 bases, leaving 8 bases between them. There are 15 residues in the CDR3. As DNA, the CDR3 is TGTGCCAGCAGTTACTCGGGACGCCATAATTCACCCCTCCACTTT. Amino acid sequence: CASSYSGRHNSPLHF.

This clonotype came up a few times. The rearrangement uses TRBV14 and TRBJ1-5; D may be TRBD1 (6 bases). Germline values: CDR1 SGHDN, CDR2 FVKESK. The CDR3 covers 13 residues. V was cut by 4 bases and J by 4 bases, with 8 bases left in between. CDR3 region: CASSLGANQPQHF. The DNA of the CDR3 is TGTGCCAGCAGCCTGGGGGCAAATCAGCCCCAGCATTTT.

This clonotype was recorded at least ten times. The CDR3 region has the DNA TGCGCCAGCAGCTCGCCGGGACTAGCGGGAGGGCAGGTCTATGGAAAGGCAGATACGCAGTATTTT. Protein product: CASSSPGLAGGQVYGKADTQYF. The V gene is TRBV5-1, the J gene TRBJ2-3; 16 bases are a match to TRBD2. The V gene end was trimmed by 3 bases and the J gene end by 4 bases; junction bases not matched to a gene: 20. The CDR3 consists of 22 residues. Germline V gene lookup returns CDR1 SGHRS and CDR2 YFSETQ.

This clonotype was counted only a few times. This sequence joins TRBV28 and TRBJ1-5; D is uncertain. Trimming cost V 2 bases and J 0 bases, with 11 bases left between them. The CDR3 sequence is 16 residues long. CDR1 and CDR2 (germline): MDHEN, SYDVKM. The chain's CDR3 is CASSLIGAISNQPQHF. The CDR3 coding sequence is TGTGCCAGCAGTTTAATCGGTGCTATTAGCAATCAGCCCCAGCATTTT.

This clonotype was seen repeatedly, ten times or more. V and J are TRBV12-3 or TRBV12-4 and TRBJ2-7; D gene unclear. V lost 7 bases and J lost 2, with 18 bases in between. The CDR3 is 15 amino acids. The CDR3: CASTHVGWGPYEQYF. For the CDR3, the DNA is TGTGCCAGCACCCACGTCGGGTGGGGTCCCTACGAGCAGTACTTC.

This clonotype was found many times. The chain combines TRBV7-9 with TRBJ2-3; maybe TRBD2 (6 bases). Trimming took off 0 bases at V and 0 bases at J, with 19 bases between the two ends. This CDR3 comprises 19 residues. CDR1 SEHNR and CDR2 FQNEAQ come from the germline V gene (reference sequence). DNA for the CDR3: TGTGCCAGCAGCTTAGCCCACCCAGTTTCGCGGGAAAGCACAGATACGCAGTATTTT. It encodes CASSLAHPVSRESTDTQYF.

The chain is built from TRBV10-3 and TRBJ2-3, with D possibly being TRBD1 (5 bases). CDR1 is ENHRY and CDR2 is SYGVKD in the germline V gene. CDR3 length: 17 residues. V gave up 0 bases and J gave up 5 bases, with 18 bases separating them. CDR3 bases: TGTGCCATCAGTGAGTCATCAGGAGCCCTTACAGGAGATACGCAGTATTTT. This sequence encodes CAISESSGALTGDTQYF.

This clonotype was recorded many times. The chain couples TRBV28 to TRBJ2-4; a possible D gene is TRBD1 (5 bases). The CDR3 is made up of 14 amino acids. V shed 6 bases and J shed 3 bases, with 12 bases lying between them. The germline CDR1 and CDR2 sequences are MDHEN and SYDVKM. CDR3 nucleotides: TGTGCCAGCAGGTCACAGGCTTACAAAAACATTCAGTACTTC. Translation: CASRSQAYKNIQYF. Filled out from reference TRBV28 and TRBJ2-4, the complete variable domain reads DVKVTQSSRYLVKRTGEKVFLECVQDMDHENMFWYRQDPGLGLRLIYFSYDVKMKEKGDIPEGYSVSREKKERFSLILESASTNQTSMYLCASRSQAYKNIQYFGAGTRLSVL.

In its sample, this clonotype was seen many times. V is TRBV5-1 and J is TRBJ2-7; 8 bases align to TRBD1. The CDR3 is made up of 15 amino acids. The germline V gene has CDR1 SGHRS and CDR2 YFSETQ. V shed 5 bases, J shed 1 base, and the junction held 8 bases outside the gene matches. The CDR3 reads CASRPTTGVSYEQYF. The DNA for the CDR3 is TGCGCCAGCAGGCCAACGACAGGGGTTTCCTACGAGCAGTACTTC.

V and J are TRBV5-1 and TRBJ2-7; D call uncertain. V was trimmed by 3 bases and J by 6 bases, leaving 16 bases between them. Germline CDR1 reads SGHRS; CDR2 reads YFSETQ. The CDR3 has 14 residues. CDR3 amino acids: CASSYFGSTGEQYF. CDR3 coding DNA: TGCGCCAGCAGCTACTTCGGGTCAACGGGCGAGCAGTACTTC.

Points on this clonotype: The junction shows a germline mismatch at one end, possibly a read error. The V call is TRBV12-3 or TRBV12-4, the J call TRBJ1-2; 7 bases align to TRBD1. The CDR3 spans 13 residues. CDR3 nucleotide sequence: TGTGCCAGCAGTTTCCCAGGGGGGGATGGCCACACCTTC. The encoded protein is CASSFPGGDGHTF.

Many counts were recorded for this clonotype. V is TRBV10-3 and J is TRBJ2-1; D remains unclear. The germline V gene has CDR1 ENHRY and CDR2 SYGVKD. V lost 2 bases, J lost 4 bases, and 6 bases lay in between. The CDR3 extends over 13 amino acids. CDR3 in amino acids: CAISETEYNEQFF. In nucleotides, the CDR3 is TGTGCCATCAGTGAGACAGAATACAATGAGCAGTTCTTC.

This clonotype was recorded many times. CDR3 in DNA: TGTGCCAGCAGTTACCTCTACAATGAGCAGTTCTTC. It encodes CASSYLYNEQFF. The chain uses TRBV6-2 or TRBV6-3 and TRBJ2-1; D gene uncertain. From germline, CDR1 is MNHEY and CDR2 SVGEGT. CDR3 size: 12 residues. Trimming took off 2 bases at V and 3 bases at J, with 2 bases between the two ends.

V and J are TRBV19 and TRBJ2-2, with no clear D. V lost 10 bases and J 5 bases, leaving 14 bases between the germline ends. Germline CDR1 is LNHDA and CDR2 is SQIVND (reference sequence). This CDR3 region has 13 residues. The CDR3 spells CATLPRETGELFF. DNA of the CDR3: TGTGCCACCCTTCCAAGGGAAACCGGGGAGCTGTTTTTT.

This clonotype occurred many times. The gene calls are TRBV24-1 and TRBJ2-2; 7 positions match TRBD2. The germline gives CDR1 KGHDR, CDR2 SFDVKD. V lost 2 bases and J lost 0; bases outside the gene matches: 5. The CDR3 loop spans 17 amino acids. CDR3: CATSDSISGSNTGELFF. CDR3 nucleotide sequence: TGTGCCACCAGTGATTCCATTAGCGGGTCGAACACCGGGGAGCTGTTTTTT.

This clonotype was recorded many times. The chain recombines TRBV6-5 with TRBJ1-2; the D gene is possibly TRBD1 (6 bases). Germline CDR1 and CDR2: MNHEY and SVGAGI. V gave up 2 bases and J gave up 8 bases, with 18 bases separating them. The CDR3 contains 15 residues. CDR3 residues: CASSYLVPGQHGYTF. The DNA for the CDR3 is TGTGCCAGCAGTTACCTCGTCCCGGGACAACACGGCTACACCTTC.